The 27 T cell receptor beta chains in this list originate from one sample, sequenced in a study of T-cell memory formation after mild COVID-19. TCRdb reprocessed the 5' RACE reads via MiXCR and lists one record per CDR3 protein. The repertoire holds under 300,000 distinct CDR3 sequences, with less than 20% as singletons. Sequenced material: PBMCs or a T cell subset sorted from them (not recorded which). These receptors all come from a man aged 18 to 30 who had mild COVID-19 (a few samples of this study predate the infection). Cell type and time point are not known.

In its sample, this clonotype was seen many times. The chain is built from TRBV11-2 and TRBJ2-3, with 9 bases that match TRBD2. This CDR3 spans 14 amino acids. The germline CDR1 and CDR2 sequences are SGHAT and FQNNGV. Trimming took 5 bases from V and 5 from J; bases not matched to a gene: 5. The chain's CDR3 is CASSGGGARDTQYF. CDR3 coding DNA: TGTGCCAGCAGCGGCGGGGGGGCCAGAGATACGCAGTATTTT. Full variable domain (rest looked up from reference TRBV11-2 and TRBJ2-3): EAGVAQSPRYKIIEKRQSVAFWCNPISGHATLYWYQQILGQGPKLLIQFQNNGVVDDSQLPKDRFSAERLKGVDSTLKIQPAKLEDSAVYLCASSGGGARDTQYFGPGTRLTVL.

This clonotype turned up a few times. This rearrangement joins TRBV6-2 or TRBV6-3 to TRBJ2-5; a possible D gene is TRBD1 (5 bases). CDR3 length: 16 amino acids. Germline lookup yields CDR1 MNHEY and CDR2 SVGEGT. Deletions cut 0 bases from V and 3 bases from J, with 14 bases between. This CDR3 reads CASSYSMGREKETQYF. The CDR3 region has the DNA TGTGCCAGCAGTTACTCGATGGGGCGAGAAAAAGAGACCCAGTACTTC.

This clonotype was seen a handful of times. This rearrangement joins TRBV3-1 to TRBJ2-3, with D tentatively TRBD1 (6 bases). This CDR3 comprises 14 residues. Germline values: CDR1 LGHDT, CDR2 YNNKEL (reference sequence). V gave up 4 bases and J gave up 5 bases, with 13 bases separating them. The chain's CDR3 is CASSPGHRIDTQYF. DNA of the CDR3: TGTGCCAGCAGCCCGGGACACCGGATAGATACGCAGTATTTT.

This clonotype was observed a handful of times. The chain joins TRBV5-1 to TRBJ2-3, with 9 bases identical to TRBD2. The CDR3 extends over 20 amino acids. Germline-derived CDR1 and CDR2 are SGHRS and YFSETQ. Unmatched junction bases numbered 19, after V lost 5 bases and J lost 0 bases. DNA of the CDR3: TGCGCCAGCAGTAGTACCAGCGGGGGGACCTTACCGGTTAGCACAGATACGCAGTATTTT. Translation gives CASSSTSGGTLPVSTDTQYF.

A few counts support this clonotype. V gene TRBV6-1 combines with J gene TRBJ2-3; no clear D. V dropped 0 bases and J dropped 12 bases, with 10 bases sitting between them. Germline V gene data show CDR1 as MNHNS and CDR2 as SASEGT. The CDR3 runs to 12 residues. DNA for the CDR3: TGTGCCAGCAGTGAAGCGGGCCCGCCCCAGTATTTT. Translation gives CASSEAGPPQYF.

This clonotype turned up a few times. The CDR3 nucleotides are TGTGCCAGCAGACTAGCGGGGGACTCCTACGAGCAGTACTTC. Translating gives CASRLAGDSYEQYF. The V call is TRBV12-3 or TRBV12-4, the J call TRBJ2-7, with TRBD2 matching 11 bases. Unmatched junction bases numbered 1, after V lost 6 bases and J lost 0 bases. CDR3 length: 14 residues.

The chain uses TRBV20-1 and TRBJ2-1; D gene uncertain. The CDR3 is 14 residues long. CDR1 is DFQATT and CDR2 is SNEGSKA in the germline V gene (reference sequence). The V and J ends lost 3 bases and 5 bases respectively, with 14 bases between them. Here the CDR3 reads CSARIGPHDNEQFF. In nucleotides, the CDR3 is TGCAGTGCTAGGATTGGGCCTCACGACAATGAGCAGTTCTTC.

The J gene is TRBJ2-5, the V gene TRBV5-1; D is undetermined. There are 14 residues in the CDR3. The germline V gene encodes CDR1 SGHRS and CDR2 YFSETQ. V was cut by 4 bases and J by 3 bases, with 13 bases left in between. The CDR3 DNA sequence: TGCGCCAGCAGCACCGGACGGTTGGAAGAGACCCAGTACTTC. Protein: CASSTGRLEETQYF.

This chain uses TRBV6-5 with TRBJ2-7; the D is unclear. The length of the CDR3 is 13 residues. Germline V gives CDR1 MNHEY, CDR2 SVGAGI. The V gene lost 7 bases and the J gene lost 0 bases, with 10 bases spanning the gap. The CDR3 DNA sequence: TGTGCCAGCAAAGGATTTCCCTCCTACGAGCAGTACTTC. Its protein product is CASKGFPSYEQYF.

This clonotype came up a few times. This rearrangement joins TRBV7-9 to TRBJ1-2, with a possible D match to TRBD1 (6 bases). From germline, CDR1 is SEHNR and CDR2 FQNEAQ (reference sequence). The CDR3 runs to 17 residues. Trimming stripped 1 base from V and 8 bases from J, with 23 bases between. This CDR3 is CASSLDVWGRVLKGYTF. CDR3 DNA: TGTGCCAGCAGCTTAGATGTCTGGGGGCGAGTTTTAAAAGGCTACACCTTC.

The chain uses TRBV6-5 and TRBJ1-5; 9 nucleotides align to TRBD1. This CDR3 has 16 amino acids. CDR1 is MNHEY, CDR2 SVGAGI, per germline. V shed 6 bases, J shed 4 bases, and the junction held 10 bases outside the gene matches. CDR3 protein: CASRETGGSPNQPQHF. Here the CDR3 DNA reads TGTGCCAGCAGAGAGACAGGGGGAAGCCCTAATCAGCCCCAGCATTTT.

This clonotype was seen a handful of times. This chain links TRBV12-3 or TRBV12-4 with TRBJ2-2; D unclear. The germline V and J ends were trimmed by 1 base and 1 base, with 10 bases remaining between them. The CDR3 sequence is 16 residues long. This CDR3 is CASSLGEGQNTGELFF. The CDR3 coding sequence is TGTGCCAGCAGTTTAGGGGAAGGGCAGAACACCGGGGAGCTGTTTTTT.

This clonotype was seen a handful of times. The chain employs TRBV20-1 and TRBJ1-2; no reliable D call. V dropped 0 bases and J dropped 5 bases, with 10 bases sitting between them. This CDR3 region has 13 residues. Per germline, CDR1 DFQATT and CDR2 SNEGSKA (reference sequence). CDR3 bases: TGCAGTGCTAGAGACAGGTCAAATTATGGCTACACCTTC. This codes for CSARDRSNYGYTF.

This rearrangement joins TRBV7-2 to TRBJ1-1, with D possibly matching TRBD1 (5 bases). The CDR3 consists of 14 residues. In germline, CDR1 is SGHTA, CDR2 FQGNSA. Trimming removed 6 bases from V and 0 bases from J, with 11 bases in between. CDR3 bases: TGTGCCAGCAGGGTGGGGGATGTGAACACTGAAGCTTTCTTT. Protein product: CASRVGDVNTEAFF.

V usage is TRBV5-1 and J usage is TRBJ2-1; a possible D gene is TRBD1 (6 bases). Trimming removed 4 bases from V and 0 bases from J, with 14 bases in between. Germline assignment: CDR1 SGHRS and CDR2 YFSETQ. The CDR3 runs 16 residues. The CDR3 reads CASSRLTGVSYNEQFF. The CDR3 bases are TGCGCCAGCAGCAGATTGACAGGAGTCTCCTACAATGAGCAGTTCTTC.

This clonotype was seen just once. The chain couples TRBV11-3 to TRBJ2-3; tentatively, D is TRBD1 or TRBD2 (5 bases each). V gave up 0 bases and J gave up 7 bases, with 17 bases separating them. The CDR3 extends over 16 amino acids. The germline V gene has CDR1 SGHNT and CDR2 YENEEA. CDR3 sequence: CASSLDTGPGPNTQYF. The CDR3 nucleotides read TGTGCCAGCAGCTTAGATACGGGGCCGGGTCCGAATACGCAGTATTTT.

The chain links TRBV5-5 to TRBJ1-2; 9 bases map to TRBD1. V dropped 4 bases and J dropped 2; count of bases not matched to a gene: 6. CDR3 length: 15 residues. Germline CDR1 is SGHKS and CDR2 is YYEKEE (reference sequence). The CDR3 is CASSPGQGDNYGYTF. CDR3 in DNA: TGTGCCAGCAGCCCGGGACAGGGAGACAACTATGGCTACACCTTC.

This clonotype was picked up a small number of times. The chain has TRBV7-9 and TRBJ1-4; D is unresolved. CDR3 length: 14 amino acids. V was clipped by 4 bases and J by 8 bases, with 14 bases between them. CDR1 SEHNR and CDR2 FQNEAQ come from the germline V gene (reference sequence). The CDR3 nucleotides are TGTGCCAGCAGCTCCTATTCCGAACGGGAAAAACTGTTTTTT. This translates into CASSSYSEREKLFF. Variable domain in full (rest from reference TRBV7-9 and TRBJ1-4): DTGVSQNPRHKITKRGQNVTFRCDPISEHNRLYWYRQTLGQGPEFLTYFQNEAQLEKSRLLSDRFSAERPKGSFSTLEIQRTEQGDSAMYLCASSSYSEREKLFFGSGTQLSVL.

The chain couples TRBV7-3 to TRBJ2-1, with TRBD2 identical over 10 bases. The V and J ends lost 5 bases and 1 base, in that order; junction bases with no gene match: 8. Germline values: CDR1 SGHTA, CDR2 FQGTGA. The CDR3 contains 17 residues. The CDR3 loop is CASSLRASGGSYNEQFF. The CDR3 coding sequence is TGTGCCAGCAGCCTAAGGGCTAGCGGGGGTTCCTACAATGAGCAGTTCTTC.

This clonotype came up a few times. The chain uses TRBV12-3 or TRBV12-4 and TRBJ1-2; D is unclear. CDR3 length equals 12 residues. Trimming left V 4 bases short and J 8 bases short, with 11 bases between. CDR3 sequence: CASSSGSWGYTF. DNA for the CDR3: TGTGCCAGCAGTTCTGGCAGCTGGGGCTACACCTTC.

The rearrangement joins TRBV5-1 to TRBJ2-7; 7 bases are a match to TRBD1. There are 15 residues in the CDR3. The V and J ends lost 4 bases and 2 bases, in that order; junction bases with no gene match: 9. Germline CDR1 and CDR2: SGHRS and YFSETQ. DNA for the CDR3: TGCGCCAGCAGCCTCTCCCCGACAGGGACCTACGAGCAGTACGTC. Translating it yields CASSLSPTGTYEQYV.

In its sample, this clonotype was seen a few times. This chain connects TRBV5-1 to TRBJ1-2; 8 bases map to TRBD1. V trimming: 5 bases; J trimming: 4 bases; junction bases outside the gene matches: 7. The CDR3 is 14 residues long. Germline V CDR1 and CDR2: SGHRS, YFSETQ. As DNA, the CDR3 is TGCGCCAGCAGTGGACAGGGACCCGGCTATGGCTACACCTTC. Its protein product is CASSGQGPGYGYTF.

The gene calls are TRBV20-1 and TRBJ2-4, with 7 bases that match TRBD2. Germline CDR1 is DFQATT and CDR2 is SNEGSKA (reference sequence). The CDR3 has 15 amino acids. V was pared by 5 bases and J by 0 bases, with 7 bases of the junction left unmatched. As DNA, the CDR3 is TGCAGTGCTGCAAAGCGGGACCTAGCCAAAAACATTCAGTACTTC. Translation: CSAAKRDLAKNIQYF.

The V gene is TRBV6-1, the J gene TRBJ1-1; possible D gene TRBD1, 5 bases. V was shortened by 5 bases and J by 1 base, with 14 bases between the two germline ends. The CDR3 is 15 amino acids. Germline CDR1 is MNHNS and CDR2 is SASEGT. In DNA, the CDR3 is TGTGCCAGCAGTCCGGCAAGGGGCGCGAACACTGAAGCTTTCTTT. Translating it yields CASSPARGANTEAFF.

This clonotype was seen only a few times. The V call is TRBV15, the J call TRBJ2-3, with D uncertain. The CDR3 spans 15 residues. The ends were cut back, 0 bases at V and 2 bases at J, with 9 bases in the middle. From germline, CDR1 is LNHNV and CDR2 YYDKDF (reference sequence). The CDR3 coding sequence is TGTGCCACCAGCAGAGATGGACGCCCCACAGATACGCAGTATTTT. Encoded protein: CATSRDGRPTDTQYF.

This clonotype occurred a few times. V is TRBV5-6 and J is TRBJ2-5; TRBD2 agrees at 8 bases. This CDR3 region has 15 residues. Looked up from germline, CDR1 is SGHDT and CDR2 is YYEEEE. The junction had 6 bases not matched to a gene; V was cut back by 3 bases and J by 2 bases. CDR3 DNA sequence: TGTGCCAGCAGCTCAGTAGCGGGGAGACAAGAGACCCAGTACTTC. The encoded protein is CASSSVAGRQETQYF.

The sample holds a few counts of this clonotype. The CDR3 end shows no conserved phenylalanine or tryptophan, and so a read error is likely. No DNA is shown, since the ends of the CDR3 on it are uncertain; the CDR3 is the one TCRdb lists. The rearrangement links TRBV10-2 to TRBJ2-1; the table's D call TRBD1 went unverified against the DNA. The CDR3 has 12 residues if both end residues are counted. Germline CDR1 and CDR2: WSHSY and SAAADI. The CDR3 region is CASSDFLGTSVL.